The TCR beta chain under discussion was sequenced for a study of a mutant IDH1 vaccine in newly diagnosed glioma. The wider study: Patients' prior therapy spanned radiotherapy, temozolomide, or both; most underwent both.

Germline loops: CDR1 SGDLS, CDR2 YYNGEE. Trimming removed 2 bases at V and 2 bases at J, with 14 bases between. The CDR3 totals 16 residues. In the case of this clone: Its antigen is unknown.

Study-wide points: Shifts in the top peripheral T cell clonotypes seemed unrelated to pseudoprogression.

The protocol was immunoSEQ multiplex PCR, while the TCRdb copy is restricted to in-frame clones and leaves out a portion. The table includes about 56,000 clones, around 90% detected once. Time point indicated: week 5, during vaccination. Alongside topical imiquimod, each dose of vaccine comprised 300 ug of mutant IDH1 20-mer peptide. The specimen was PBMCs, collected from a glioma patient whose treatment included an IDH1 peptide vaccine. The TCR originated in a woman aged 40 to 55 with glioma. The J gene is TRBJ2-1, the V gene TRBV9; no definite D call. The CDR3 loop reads CASSVSGPPTYNEQFF. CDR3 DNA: TGTGCCAGCAGCGTTTCAGGACCCCCGACCTACAATGAGCAGTTCTTC.